The T cell receptor beta chain described here comes from a study of blood T cell repertoires in COVID-19 (dated by TCRdb to between 2020 and 2021). Study-wide context: Collaborator samples came from the United States, Italy and Spain and covered acute and convalescent phases of COVID-19. Samples came from the ongoing ImmuneRACE study (first 160 participants) plus 1,254 subjects from 6 global collaborators. Sample metadata almost always included a de-identified subject ID, COVID-19 status, age in years and sex. Deeply sampled blood TCRbeta repertoires from subjects exposed to, actively infected with, or recovered from COVID-19 were included in the dataset. Where available, HLA class I and class II types were taken from metadata supplied by the sample provider and were not determined by assay-based typing. A freely available public database, intended as a resource for researchers studying the immune response to SARS-CoV-2, is where the repertoires were released. The material from the prospective study consisted of cDNA or gDNA derived from T cells, B-cell-depleted T cells, or PBMCs.

As to this clone: No antigen is known for it. No base qualities exist here, and no much larger clone lies one base off it.

The collaborating institutions used their own protocols to collect whole blood in K2EDTA tubes. For TCRbeta analysis, collaborators shipped samples in one of three forms: frozen whole blood, isolated PBMCs, or DNA extracted from either of those sample types. TCRbeta CDR3 regions were amplified from genomic DNA using the immunoSEQ Assay, a bias-controlled multiplex PCR. On the study's bioinformatics: The number of nucleated cells in each sample was estimated from the amplification of reference gene primers within the assay. Sequence reads were collapsed and filtered to measure the absolute abundance of every unique TCRbeta CDR3 rearrangement. Productive Simpson clonality was computed per sample as the square root of Simpson's diversity index over productive rearrangements. TCRdb re-hosts the immuneACCESS table, in-frame sequences only. Its copies lack some clones; in the studies checked, an unresolved V gene accounts for under half of them, and the cause for the rest is not known. V, J and clone size are taken as reported in that table, and D and trimming were inferred from the DNA itself. The sample profile shows approximately 89,000 clones; about four fifths of them were found once. Around 22% of the sample rests with the top ten.

Findings and caveats that apply to the study as a whole: The quantity of clinical and demographic metadata differed by source and by participant and was supplied without curation.

The sequenced sample consisted of peripheral blood. This receptor was taken from a man between 65 and 85 years old with acute or convalescent COVID-19.

The sequenced DNA: TGTGCCAGCAGCCAACCCGGGGGCACAGATACGCAGTATTTT. Translation gives CASSQPGGTDTQYF. The sequence joins TRBV7-3 to TRBJ2-3, and the D gene may be TRBD2, 5 bases matching. The CDR1 and CDR2 encoded by the germline V gene are SGHTA and FQGTGA. The CDR3 measures 14 amino acids from cysteine to phenylalanine. Only the CDR3 region is kept as DNA, spanning 42 bases read in frame from base 1. V was cut back by 5 bases and J by 1 base, leaving a gap of 10 bases between them.